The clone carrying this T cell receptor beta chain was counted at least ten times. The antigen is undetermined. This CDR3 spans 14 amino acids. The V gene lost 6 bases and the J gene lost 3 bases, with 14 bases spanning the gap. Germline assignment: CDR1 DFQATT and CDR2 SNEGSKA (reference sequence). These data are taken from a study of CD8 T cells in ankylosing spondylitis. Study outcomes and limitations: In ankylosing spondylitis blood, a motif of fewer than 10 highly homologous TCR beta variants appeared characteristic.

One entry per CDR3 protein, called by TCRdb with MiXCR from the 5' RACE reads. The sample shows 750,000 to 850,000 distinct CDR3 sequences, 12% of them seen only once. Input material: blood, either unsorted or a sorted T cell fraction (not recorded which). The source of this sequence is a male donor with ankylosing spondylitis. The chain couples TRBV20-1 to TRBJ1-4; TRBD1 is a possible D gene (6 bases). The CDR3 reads CSAPRTVPNEKLFF. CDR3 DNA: TGCAGTGCACCCCGGACAGTACCTAATGAAAAACTGTTTTTT.